This TCR beta chain was sequenced for a study of cytomegalovirus exposure and HLA in healthy donors. Findings of the study overall: As confirmed in vitro, three CMV-associated chains were specific for CMV antigens. Investigators reported about 160 TCR beta chains as tied to cytomegalovirus. Reported results showed that the classifier diagnosed cytomegalovirus status with high specificity and sensitivity. Most TCR sequences were uncommon, yet certain public TCRs appeared in many donors.

Sequencing was performed with immunoSEQ multiplex PCR; in TCRdb, only in-frame clones are kept and a portion is missing. The data hold a few hundred thousand clones, with 86% observed a single time. V lost 6 bases, J lost 0 bases, and 12 bases lay in between. This CDR3 is built from 14 residues. CDR1 MNHEY and CDR2 SMNVEV come from the germline V gene (reference sequence). On this clone: The antigen remains unidentified.

Sequenced input: PBMCs. The genes are TRBV27 and TRBJ2-7, with D possibly TRBD2 on 5 matching bases. The receptor's source is a woman between 18 and 29 years old in good health and CMV-seronegative. The DNA of the CDR3 is TGTGCCAGCAGAGAGACGGAGGCCTCCTACGAGCAGTACTTC. It yields the protein CASRETEASYEQYF.